The source of this T cell receptor (beta chain) is a study of T cells in Graves' hyperthyroidism and ophthalmopathy. The germline V gene encodes CDR1 LNHDA and CDR2 SQIVND (reference sequence). The CDR3 totals 15 residues. Trimming took off 3 bases at V and 1 base at J, with 11 bases between the two ends. Regions amplified from RNA transcripts were the TCR beta CDR3 regions. Carried out on the TCR CDR3, a first-round RT-PCR used the HTBI primer set. TCRdb redid the calling of the multiplex PCR reads with MiXCR, one entry per CDR3 protein. The table includes roughly 600,000 distinct CDR3 sequences, more than 12% detected once.

The sample taken for sequencing was blood. This chain uses TRBV19 with TRBJ2-3; possible D gene TRBD1, 6 bases. The TCR originated in a woman in her forties or fifties with Graves' ophthalmopathy. CDR3 loop: CASSIGTLRTDTQYF. The CDR3 coding sequence is TGTGCCAGTAGTATTGGGACACTTCGCACAGATACGCAGTATTTT.